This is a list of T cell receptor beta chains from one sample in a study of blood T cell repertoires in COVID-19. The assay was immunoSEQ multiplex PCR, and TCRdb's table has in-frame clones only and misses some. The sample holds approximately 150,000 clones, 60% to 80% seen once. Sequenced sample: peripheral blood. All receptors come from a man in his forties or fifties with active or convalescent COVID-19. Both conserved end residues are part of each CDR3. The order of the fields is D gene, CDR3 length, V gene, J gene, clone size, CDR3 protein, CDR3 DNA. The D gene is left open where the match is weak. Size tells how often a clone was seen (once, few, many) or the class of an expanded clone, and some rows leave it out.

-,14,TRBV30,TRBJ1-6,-,CAWTKVKEAGTLHF,TGTGCCTGGACTAAAGTGAAGGAGGCTGGCACCCTCCACTTT
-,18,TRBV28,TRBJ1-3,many,CASSLGRAGVRRGNTIYF,TGTGCCAGCAGTTTGGGTCGCGCGGGGGTACGGCGTGGAAACACCATATATTTT
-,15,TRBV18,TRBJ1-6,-,CASSPRDWNGSPLHF,TGTGCCAGCTCACCCCGGGACTGGAACGGGTCACCCCTCCACTTT
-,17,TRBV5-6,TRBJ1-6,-,CASSLGGPGSYNSPLHF,TGTGCCAGCAGCTTAGGTGGACCGGGATCTTATAATTCACCCCTCCACTTT
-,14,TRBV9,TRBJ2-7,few,CASSVETERDEQYF,TGTGCCAGCAGCGTAGAGACCGAACGGGACGAGCAGTACTTC
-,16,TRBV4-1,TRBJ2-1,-,CASSQGPLRGYNEQFF,TGCGCCAGCAGCCAAGGCCCTCTCCGAGGGTACAATGAGCAGTTCTTC
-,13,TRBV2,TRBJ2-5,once,CASRQDIQETQYF,TGTGCCAGCAGACAAGACATACAAGAGACCCAGTACTTC
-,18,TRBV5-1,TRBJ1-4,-,CASSLGPSGGMGNEKLFF,TGCGCCAGCAGCTTGGGCCCCTCCGGGGGAATGGGGAATGAAAAACTGTTTTTT
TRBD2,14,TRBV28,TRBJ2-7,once,CASSPGLDPYEQYF,TGTGCCAGCAGTCCCGGACTAGATCCCTACGAGCAGTACTTC
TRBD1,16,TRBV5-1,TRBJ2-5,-,CASSLGTGGNQETQYF,TGCGCCAGCAGCTTGGGGACAGGCGGAAACCAAGAGACCCAGTACTTC
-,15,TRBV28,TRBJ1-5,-,CASSFAARLDQPQHF,TGTGCCAGCAGTTTCGCGGCCCGTTTAGATCAGCCCCAGCATTTT
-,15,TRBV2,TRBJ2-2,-,CASSRDIGNTGELFF,TGTGCCAGCAGTAGGGACATCGGCAACACCGGGGAGCTGTTTTTT
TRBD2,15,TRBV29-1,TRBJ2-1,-,CSVQSGNIPYNEQFF,TGCAGCGTTCAAAGCGGGAACATCCCCTACAATGAGCAGTTCTTC